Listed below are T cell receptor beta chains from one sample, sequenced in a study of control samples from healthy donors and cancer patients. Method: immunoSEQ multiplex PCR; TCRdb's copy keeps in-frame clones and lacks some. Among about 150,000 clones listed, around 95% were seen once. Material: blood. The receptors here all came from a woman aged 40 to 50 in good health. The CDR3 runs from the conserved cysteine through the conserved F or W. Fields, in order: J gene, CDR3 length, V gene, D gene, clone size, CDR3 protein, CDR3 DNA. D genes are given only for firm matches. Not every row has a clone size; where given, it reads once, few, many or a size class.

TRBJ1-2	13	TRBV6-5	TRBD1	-	CASSYQGGSGYTF	TGTGCCAGCAGTTACCAGGGGGGGAGTGGCTACACCTTC
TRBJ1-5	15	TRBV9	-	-	CASGGGGLGNQPQHF	TGTGCCAGCGGGGGCGGGGGCCTTGGCAATCAGCCCCAGCATTTT
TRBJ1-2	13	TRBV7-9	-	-	CASSSVVGGGYTF	TGTGCCAGCAGCTCGGTGGTAGGGGGTGGCTACACCTTC
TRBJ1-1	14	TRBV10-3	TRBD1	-	CAISASGGNTEAFF	TGTGCCATCAGTGCTTCAGGGGGGAACACTGAAGCTTTCTTT
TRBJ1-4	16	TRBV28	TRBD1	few	CASRPLQGVGNEKLFF	TGTGCCAGCAGACCCCTACAGGGGGTCGGGAATGAAAAACTGTTTTTT
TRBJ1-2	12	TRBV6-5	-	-	CASSYGMEGYTF	TGTGCCAGCAGTTACGGCATGGAAGGCTACACCTTC
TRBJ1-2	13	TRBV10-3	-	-	CAISERVADGYTF	TGTGCCATCAGTGAGAGGGTGGCTGATGGCTACACCTTC
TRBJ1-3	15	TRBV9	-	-	CASSAPGIPGNTIYF	TGTGCCAGCAGCGCCCCCGGGATACCGGGAAACACCATATATTTT
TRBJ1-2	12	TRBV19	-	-	CATKGPLYGYTF	TGTGCCACCAAAGGGCCTCTCTATGGCTACACCTTC
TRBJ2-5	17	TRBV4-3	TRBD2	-	CASSQELAGPLLETQYF	TGCGCCAGCAGCCAAGAACTAGCGGGCCCTCTCCTCGAGACCCAGTACTTC
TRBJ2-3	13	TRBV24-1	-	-	CATSRDGTDTQYF	TGTGCCACCAGCCGGGACGGCACAGATACGCAGTATTTT
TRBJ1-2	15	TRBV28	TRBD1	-	CASSSSGQGDYGYTF	TGTGCCAGCAGTTCTAGCGGACAGGGGGACTATGGCTACACCTTC
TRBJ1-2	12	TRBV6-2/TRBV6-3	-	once	CASSYTDYGYTF	TGTGCCAGCAGTTACACAGACTATGGCTACACCTTC
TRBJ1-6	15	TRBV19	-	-	CASSVDATYNSPLHF	TGTGCCAGTAGTGTGGATGCCACCTATAATTCACCCCTCCACTTT
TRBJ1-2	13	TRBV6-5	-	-	CASRREGYYGYTF	TGTGCCAGCAGACGAGAGGGGTACTATGGCTACACCTTC
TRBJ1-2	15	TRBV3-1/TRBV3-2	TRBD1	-	CASSQVAGGHYGYTF	TGTGCCAGCAGCCAAGTGGCAGGGGGCCACTATGGCTACACCTTC
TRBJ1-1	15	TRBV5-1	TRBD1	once	CASSARTGFGTEAFF	TGCGCCAGCAGTGCCCGGACAGGGTTCGGTACTGAAGCTTTCTTT
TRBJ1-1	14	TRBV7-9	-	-	CASSPGAANTEAFF	TGTGCCAGCAGCCCCGGTGCCGCGAACACTGAAGCTTTCTTT
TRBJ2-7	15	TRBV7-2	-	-	CASSQGLGFPYEQYF	TGTGCCAGCAGCCAGGGGTTAGGGTTTCCCTACGAGCAGTACTTC
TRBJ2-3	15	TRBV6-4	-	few	CASSAEETSTDTQYF	TGTGCCAGCAGCGCCGAGGAGACCTCCACAGATACGCAGTATTTT
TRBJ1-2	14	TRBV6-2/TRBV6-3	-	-	CASSYRNSLAGYTF	TGTGCCAGCAGTTACCGGAACAGTCTCGCTGGCTACACCTTC
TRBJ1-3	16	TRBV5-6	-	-	CASSLGFASSGNTIYF	TGTGCCAGCAGCTTGGGGTTTGCCAGCTCTGGAAACACCATATATTTT
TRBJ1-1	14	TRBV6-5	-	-	CASKLRPGATEAFF	TGTGCCAGCAAGCTCCGTCCGGGGGCCACTGAAGCTTTCTTT
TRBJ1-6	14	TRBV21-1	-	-	CASSKAQGRSPLHF	TGTGCCAGCAGCAAAGCACAGGGAAGGTCACCCCTCCACTTT
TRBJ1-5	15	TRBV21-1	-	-	CASSKTSDTDQPQHF	TGTGCCAGCAGCAAAACTTCGGATACAGATCAGCCCCAGCATTTT
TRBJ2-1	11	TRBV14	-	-	CASSGAHEQFF	TGTGCCAGCAGCGGGGCGCATGAGCAGTTCTTC
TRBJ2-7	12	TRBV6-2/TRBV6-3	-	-	CASSYRANEQYF	TGTGCCAGCAGTTATAGGGCTAACGAGCAGTACTTC
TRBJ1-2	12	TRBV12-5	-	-	CASGSNRGGYTF	TGTGCTAGTGGTTCCAATAGAGGGGGCTACACCTTC
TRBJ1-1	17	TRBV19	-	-	CASKPAPAGVGNTEAFF	TGTGCCAGTAAGCCCGCCCCGGCAGGGGTAGGGAACACTGAAGCTTTCTTT
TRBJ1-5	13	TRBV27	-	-	CASSVMGNQPQHF	TGTGCCAGCAGTGTTATGGGGAATCAGCCCCAGCATTTT
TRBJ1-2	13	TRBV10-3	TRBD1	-	CAISLGQTYGYTF	TGTGCCATCAGCTTGGGACAGACTTATGGCTACACCTTC
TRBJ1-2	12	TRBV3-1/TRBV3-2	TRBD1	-	CASSLRDREYTF	TGTGCCAGCAGCCTCCGGGACAGGGAGTACACCTTC
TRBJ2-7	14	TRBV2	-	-	CASSGQGGRYEQYF	TGTGCCAGCAGCGGACAGGGAGGGAGGTACGAGCAGTACTTC
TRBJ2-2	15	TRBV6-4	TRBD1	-	CASSEGQRNTGELFF	TGTGCCAGCAGTGAGGGACAGCGAAACACCGGGGAGCTGTTTTTT
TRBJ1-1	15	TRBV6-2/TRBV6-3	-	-	CASSLINQWNTEAFF	TGTGCCAGCAGCCTGATTAACCAATGGAACACTGAAGCTTTCTTT
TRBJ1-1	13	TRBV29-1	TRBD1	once	CSAQPGTAFGAFF	TGCAGCGCGCAACCGGGGACAGCATTCGGGGCTTTCTTT
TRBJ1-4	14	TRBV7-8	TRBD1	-	CASSLSGTAEKLFF	TGTGCCAGCAGCTTGAGTGGGACAGCAGAAAAACTGTTTTTT
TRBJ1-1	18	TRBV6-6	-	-	CASSRLGGGEKLVAEAFF	TGTGCCAGCAGTCGCCTGGGGGGGGGAGAGAAGTTAGTCGCTGAAGCTTTCTTT
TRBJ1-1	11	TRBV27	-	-	CASSFRDEAFF	TGTGCCAGCAGTTTCCGGGATGAAGCTTTCTTT
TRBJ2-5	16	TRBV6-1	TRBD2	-	CASSENSGRAYGTQYF	TGTGCCAGCAGTGAAAATAGCGGGAGGGCCTATGGGACCCAGTACTTC
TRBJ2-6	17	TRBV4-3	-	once	CASSQEVQGFGANVLTF	TGCGCCAGCAGCCAAGAGGTCCAGGGTTTTGGGGCCAACGTCCTGACTTTC